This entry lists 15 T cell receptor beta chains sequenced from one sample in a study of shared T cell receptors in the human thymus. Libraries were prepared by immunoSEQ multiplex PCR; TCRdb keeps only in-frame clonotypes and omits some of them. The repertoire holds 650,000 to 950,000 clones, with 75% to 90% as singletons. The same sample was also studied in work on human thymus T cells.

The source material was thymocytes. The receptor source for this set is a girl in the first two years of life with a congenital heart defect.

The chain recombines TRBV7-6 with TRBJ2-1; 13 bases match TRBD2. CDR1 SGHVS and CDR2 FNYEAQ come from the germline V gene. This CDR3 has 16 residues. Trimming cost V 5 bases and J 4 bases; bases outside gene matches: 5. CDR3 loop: CASSRLAGGRYNEQFF. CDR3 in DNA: TGTGCCAGCAGCAGACTAGCGGGGGGCCGATACAATGAGCAGTTCTTC.

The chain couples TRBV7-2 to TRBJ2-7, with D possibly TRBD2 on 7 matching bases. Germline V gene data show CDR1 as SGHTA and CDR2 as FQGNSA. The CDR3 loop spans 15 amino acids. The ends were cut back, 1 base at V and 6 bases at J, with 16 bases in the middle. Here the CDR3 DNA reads TGTGCCAGCAGCTTAGATTTGACGGGGGGCTCCGAGCAGTACTTC. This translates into CASSLDLTGGSEQYF.

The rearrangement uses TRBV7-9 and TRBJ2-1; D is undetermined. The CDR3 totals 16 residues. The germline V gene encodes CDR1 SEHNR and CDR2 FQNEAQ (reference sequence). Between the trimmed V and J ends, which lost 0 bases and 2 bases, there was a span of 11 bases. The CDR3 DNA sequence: TGTGCCAGCAGCTTAGCAGGTGCGGTCGCCTACAATGAGCAGTTCTTC. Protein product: CASSLAGAVAYNEQFF.

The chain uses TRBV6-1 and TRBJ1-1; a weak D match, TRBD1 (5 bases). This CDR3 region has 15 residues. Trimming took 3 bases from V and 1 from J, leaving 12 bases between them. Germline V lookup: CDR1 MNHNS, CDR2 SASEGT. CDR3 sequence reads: CASSEAPGRNTEAFF. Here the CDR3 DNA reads TGTGCCAGCAGTGAGGCTCCAGGGCGGAACACTGAAGCTTTCTTT.

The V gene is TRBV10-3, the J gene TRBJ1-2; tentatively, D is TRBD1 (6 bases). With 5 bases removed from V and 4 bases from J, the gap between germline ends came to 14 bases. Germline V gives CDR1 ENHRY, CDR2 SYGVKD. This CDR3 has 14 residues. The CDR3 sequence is CAISQMRGFYGYTF. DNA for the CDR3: TGTGCCATCAGTCAAATGAGGGGGTTCTATGGCTACACCTTC.

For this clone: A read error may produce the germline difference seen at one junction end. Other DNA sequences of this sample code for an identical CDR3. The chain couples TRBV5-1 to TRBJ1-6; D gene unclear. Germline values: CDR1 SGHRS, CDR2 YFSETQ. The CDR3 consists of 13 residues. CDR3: CASSLDRNSPLHF. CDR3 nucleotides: TGCGCCAGCAGCTTGGACAGAAATTCCCCCCTCCACTTT. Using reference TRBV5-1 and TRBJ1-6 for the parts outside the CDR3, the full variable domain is KAGVTQTPRYLIKTRGQQVTLSCSPISGHRSVSWYQQTPGQGLQFLFEYFSETQRNKGNFPGRFSGRQFSNSRSEMNVSTLELGDSALYLCASSLDRNSPLHFGNGTRLTVT.

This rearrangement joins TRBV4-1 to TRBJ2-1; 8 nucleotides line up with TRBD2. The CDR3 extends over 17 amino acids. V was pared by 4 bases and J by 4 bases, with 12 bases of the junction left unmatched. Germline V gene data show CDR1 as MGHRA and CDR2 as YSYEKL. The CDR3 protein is CASSLPRAGGRYNEQFF. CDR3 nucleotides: TGCGCCAGCAGCCTCCCACGGGCGGGGGGCAGGTACAATGAGCAGTTCTTC.

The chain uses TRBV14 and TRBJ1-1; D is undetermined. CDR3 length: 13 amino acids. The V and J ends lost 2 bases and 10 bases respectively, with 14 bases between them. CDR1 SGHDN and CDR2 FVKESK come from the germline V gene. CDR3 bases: TGTGCCAGCAGCCAAATTGGTCTTAGCGGAGCTTTCTTT. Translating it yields CASSQIGLSGAFF.

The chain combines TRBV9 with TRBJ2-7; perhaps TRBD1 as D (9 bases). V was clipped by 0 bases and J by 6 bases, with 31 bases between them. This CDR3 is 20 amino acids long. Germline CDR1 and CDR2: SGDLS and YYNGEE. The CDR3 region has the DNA TGTGCCAGCAGCGTAGGGGAGGGGGGACAGGGATTTTACGGGACTAGCGAGCAGTACTTC. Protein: CASSVGEGGQGFYGTSEQYF.

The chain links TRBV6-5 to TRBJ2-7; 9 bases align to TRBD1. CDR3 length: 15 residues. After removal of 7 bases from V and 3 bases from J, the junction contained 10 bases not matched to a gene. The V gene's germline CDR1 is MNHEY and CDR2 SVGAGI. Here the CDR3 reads CASKTGGSIYYEQYF. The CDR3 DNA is TGTGCCAGCAAAACAGGGGGCTCAATTTACTACGAGCAGTACTTC.

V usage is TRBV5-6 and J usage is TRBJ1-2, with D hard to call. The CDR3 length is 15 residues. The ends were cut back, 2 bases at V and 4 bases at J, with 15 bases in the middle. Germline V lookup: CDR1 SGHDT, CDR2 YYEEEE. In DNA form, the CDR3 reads TGTGCCAGCAGCTTAAGTCTTCGGGAGATCTATGGCTACACCTTC. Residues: CASSLSLREIYGYTF.

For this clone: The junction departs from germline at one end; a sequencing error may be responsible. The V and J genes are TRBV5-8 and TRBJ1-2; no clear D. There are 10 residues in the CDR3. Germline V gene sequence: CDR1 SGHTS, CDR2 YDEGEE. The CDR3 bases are TGTGCCAGCAGCTTCCCCCGGACTGGCTTC. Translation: CASSFPRTGF.

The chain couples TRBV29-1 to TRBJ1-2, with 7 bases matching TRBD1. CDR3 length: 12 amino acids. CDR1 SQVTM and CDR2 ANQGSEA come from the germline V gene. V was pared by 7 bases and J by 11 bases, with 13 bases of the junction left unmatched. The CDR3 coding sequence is TGCAGCGGTATACAGGGGCCAAAAAGATACACCTTC. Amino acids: CSGIQGPKRYTF.

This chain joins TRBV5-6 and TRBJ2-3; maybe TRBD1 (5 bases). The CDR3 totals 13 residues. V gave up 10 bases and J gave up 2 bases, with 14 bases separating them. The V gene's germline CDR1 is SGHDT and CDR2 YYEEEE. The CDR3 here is CAGKTVFTDTQYF. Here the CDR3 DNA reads TGTGCCGGAAAGACAGTATTCACAGATACGCAGTATTTT. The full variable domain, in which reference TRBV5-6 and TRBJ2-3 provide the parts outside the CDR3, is DAGVTQSPTHLIKTRGQQVTLRCSPKSGHDTVSWYQQALGQGPQFIFQYYEEEERQRGNFPDRFSGHQFPNYSSELNVNALLLGDSALYLCAGKTVFTDTQYFGPGTRLTVL.

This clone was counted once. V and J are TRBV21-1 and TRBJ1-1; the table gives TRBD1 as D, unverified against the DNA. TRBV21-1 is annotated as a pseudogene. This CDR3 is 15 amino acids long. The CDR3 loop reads CASSSFQGGITEAFF. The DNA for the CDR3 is TGTGCCAGCAGCAGTTTTCAGGGGGGAATCACTGAAGCTTTCTTT.